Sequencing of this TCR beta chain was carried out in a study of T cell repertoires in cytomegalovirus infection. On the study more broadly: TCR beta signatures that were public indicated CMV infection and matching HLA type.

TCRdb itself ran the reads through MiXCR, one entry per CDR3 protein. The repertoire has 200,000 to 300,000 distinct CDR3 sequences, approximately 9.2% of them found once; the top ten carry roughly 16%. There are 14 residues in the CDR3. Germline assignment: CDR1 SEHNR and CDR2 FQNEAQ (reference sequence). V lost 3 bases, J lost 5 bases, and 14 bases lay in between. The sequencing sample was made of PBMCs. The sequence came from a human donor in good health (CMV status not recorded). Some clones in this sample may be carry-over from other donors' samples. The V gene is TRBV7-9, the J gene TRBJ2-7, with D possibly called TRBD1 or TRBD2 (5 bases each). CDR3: CASSLRGPQDEQYF. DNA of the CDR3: TGTGCCAGCAGCTTGAGGGGACCCCAGGACGAGCAGTACTTC.